This T cell receptor (beta chain) was identified in a study of cytomegalovirus exposure and HLA in healthy donors. Study-level findings and limits: The study flagged around 150 TCR beta chains as cytomegalovirus-associated. Some V segments, including TRBV6-2 and TRBV6-3, were excluded as indistinguishable. Prediction of most subjects' HLA-A and HLA-B alleles by TCR beta sequences was reportedly accurate.

Turning to this clone: Antigen: not known.

Germline assignment: CDR1 LNHDA and CDR2 SQIVND (reference sequence). V was shortened by 7 bases and J by 3 bases, with 13 bases between the two germline ends. This CDR3 is built from 13 residues. The PCR used 60 Vbeta and 13 Jbeta primers. The repertoire was sequenced with immunoSEQ multiplex PCR; TCRdb's copy has only in-frame clones and lacks some. The data contain fewer than 200,000 clones, approximately 80% of them seen just once; the ten biggest clones take up 4.5%. The sample comprised PBMCs. The V and J genes are TRBV19 and TRBJ2-7; possibly TRBD1 for D (6 bases). The receptor's source is a woman aged 45-65 years in good health and CMV-seropositive. The CDR3 nucleotides read TGTGCCAGTAAGGGGCAGGGGCTCTACGAGCAGTACTTC. This gives the protein CASKGQGLYEQYF.